The rows below give T cell receptor beta chains drawn from one sample of a study of T cells in Graves' hyperthyroidism and ophthalmopathy. TCRdb ran MiXCR on the multiplex PCR reads and lists one entry per CDR3 protein. The sample carries about 760,000 distinct CDR3 sequences, roughly a third recorded once. The source material was blood. The source is a woman in her forties with Graves' hyperthyroidism. Each CDR3 is given with its conserved first and last residue. D genes are given only for firm matches. Only part of the rows carry a size: once, few, many, or a class if the clone is expanded.

J gene,D gene,V gene,clone size,CDR3 DNA,CDR3 protein
TRBJ1-6,-,TRBV28,few,TGTGCCAGCAGTTTGCAGTTCGAAAATTCACCCCTCCACTTT,CASSLQFENSPLHF
TRBJ1-2,-,TRBV5-5,many,TGTGCCAGCAGCCCTGGCGGAGGGGTATCGTATGGCTACACCTTC,CASSPGGGVSYGYTF
TRBJ2-7,-,TRBV20-1,few,TGCAGTGCCGCGGCTGGGTCTATCTCCTACGAGCAGTACTTC,CSAAAGSISYEQYF
TRBJ2-2,TRBD1,TRBV19,-,TGTGCCAGTACCACACAGGGGTTGGGCACCGGGGAGCTGTTTTTT,CASTTQGLGTGELFF
TRBJ1-2,-,TRBV5-1,many,TGCGCCAGCAGCTTGTCGGGGTTGCGTGGCTACACCTTC,CASSLSGLRGYTF
TRBJ2-5,-,TRBV7-9,-,TGTGCCAGCAGCGGGCCAGGGATAAGCGAGACCCAGTACTTC,CASSGPGISETQYF
TRBJ1-2,-,TRBV20-1,few,TGCAGTGCTAGAGATCCGGGCAGGACAAACTATGGCTACACCTTC,CSARDPGRTNYGYTF
TRBJ2-7,TRBD1,TRBV4-3,-,TGCGCCAGCAGCGACCCGGGACAGTCCTACGAGCAGTACTTC,CASSDPGQSYEQYF
TRBJ2-2,-,TRBV6-4,few,TGTGCCAGCAGTGAAAAGGGCGTCGGGACCGGGGAGCTGTTTTTT,CASSEKGVGTGELFF
TRBJ1-1,-,TRBV7-9,-,TGTGCCCGCAGCCCCAACACTGAAGCTTTCTTT,CARSPNTEAFF
TRBJ1-2,-,TRBV6-5,-,TGTGCCAGCAGTGAAGTACAAGTCGGCAGGGGAGGCGGCTACACCTTC,CASSEVQVGRGGGYTF
TRBJ1-1,-,TRBV3-1,-,TGTGCCAGCAGCCAAGATTTCGGAGCAGGGGAAGGCACTGAAGCTTTCTTT,CASSQDFGAGEGTEAFF
TRBJ1-5,-,TRBV6-5,many,TGTGCCAGCAGTGGTTCTAGCAATCAGCCCCAGCATTTT,CASSGSSNQPQHF
TRBJ1-2,TRBD1,TRBV6-5,many,TGTGCCAGCAGACAAGGGACAGAAGACTATGGCTACACCTTC,CASRQGTEDYGYTF
TRBJ2-7,-,TRBV10-3,-,TGTGCCATCAGTCGCGGGGGACACTACGAGCAGTACTTC,CAISRGGHYEQYF
TRBJ2-5,-,TRBV20-1,many,TGCAGTGCTAGGCTTAGCGGAGAGACCCAGTACTTC,CSARLSGETQYF
TRBJ1-4,-,TRBV11-2,-,TGCGCCAGCAGCCAAAGCGGGGCTGAAAAACTGTTTTTT,CASSQSGAEKLFF
TRBJ2-6,TRBD1,TRBV10-2,-,TGCGCCAGCAGTCCATGGACAGGTTCTGGGGCCAACGTCCTGACTTTC,CASSPWTGSGANVLTF
TRBJ2-2,TRBD2,TRBV7-8,-,TGTGCCAGCAGTTCTACTAGCGGCTCGAACACCGGGGAGCTGTTTTTT,CASSSTSGSNTGELFF
TRBJ1-1,TRBD1,TRBV5-6,many,TGTGCCAGCAGCCCCGGACAGGGCCATACTGAAGCTTTCTTT,CASSPGQGHTEAFF
TRBJ2-5,-,TRBV20-1,-,TGCAGTGCTAGAGAGGGACGGTCCCAAGAGACCCAGTACTTC,CSAREGRSQETQYF
TRBJ2-2,-,TRBV24-1,many,TGTGCCACCAGTGACTACAGGGACACCGGGGAGCTGTTTTTT,CATSDYRDTGELFF
TRBJ2-2,TRBD2,TRBV20-1,-,TGCAGTGCTAGGGACCGACTAGCGGGAGTATTCTCCGGGGAGCTGTTTTTT,CSARDRLAGVFSGELFF
TRBJ1-5,-,TRBV10-3,many,TGTGCCATCAGCGAACAGGGAATCAATCAGCCCCAGCATTTT,CAISEQGINQPQHF
TRBJ1-5,-,TRBV5-1,once,TGCGCCAGCAGCTTGGAGGGTGGGGGCATCCAGCCCCAGCATTTT,CASSLEGGGIQPQHF
TRBJ2-2,TRBD1,TRBV25-1,-,TGCGCCAGCAGCCAGGACAGGGGGCCCGGGGAGCTGTTTTTT,CASSQDRGPGELFF
TRBJ2-2,-,TRBV4-3,-,TGCGCCAGCAGCCAAGATAAGAGGGGGGGCGGGGAGCTGTTTTTT,CASSQDKRGGGELFF
TRBJ1-1,-,TRBV29-1,many,TGCAGCGTTTTATCCGGGGTTAACACTGAAGCTTTCTTT,CSVLSGVNTEAFF
TRBJ2-5,TRBD2,TRBV20-1,few,TGCAGTGCCTCTGGGGGGGTAGCGGGGAAAGAGACCCAGTACTTC,CSASGGVAGKETQYF
TRBJ1-2,TRBD1,TRBV3-1,many,TGTGCCAGCAGCCAATGGGACAGGGACGGCTACACCTTC,CASSQWDRDGYTF
TRBJ1-3,-,TRBV11-2,many,TGTGCCAGCAGCTGGACAGCTGGAAACACCATATATTTT,CASSWTAGNTIYF
TRBJ1-5,TRBD1,TRBV2,once,TGTGCCAGCCTCGCAGGGGGTAGCAATCAGCCCCAGCATTTT,CASLAGGSNQPQHF
TRBJ2-3,-,TRBV29-1,-,TGCAGCGGACACCAGACAGCAGCTAGCACAGATACGCAGTATTTT,CSGHQTAASTDTQYF
TRBJ2-5,-,TRBV3-1,few,TGTGCCAGCAGCCGTCCTCCAGCGGGCGAGACCCAGTACTTC,CASSRPPAGETQYF
TRBJ2-5,-,TRBV10-3,few,TGTGCCAGCTCGCTCACGGGGCACACCCAAGAGACCCAGTACTTC,CASSLTGHTQETQYF
TRBJ2-7,-,TRBV12-3/TRBV12-4,-,TGTGCCAGCAGTTTTGTCGACTACGAGCAGTACTTC,CASSFVDYEQYF
TRBJ1-2,-,TRBV20-1,-,TGCAGTGCTCCGATAACCGGGGACCTCTATGACTACACCTTC,CSAPITGDLYDYTF
TRBJ1-1,-,TRBV7-9,few,TGTGCCAGCAGCTTAGCGCGGGGTCCCCCTGAAGCTTTCTTT,CASSLARGPPEAFF
TRBJ1-2,-,TRBV11-2,-,TGTGCCAGCAGCTTAGGGACAGATTTTGACTATGGCTACACCTTC,CASSLGTDFDYGYTF
TRBJ1-4,-,TRBV7-9,-,TGTGCCAGCAGCCCCACGACAGGTTATAATGAAAAACTGTTTTTT,CASSPTTGYNEKLFF
TRBJ2-2,-,TRBV6-5,-,TGTGCCACCACTTTCGGGGGATCCACCGGGGAGCTGTTTTTT,CATTFGGSTGELFF
TRBJ1-2,TRBD1,TRBV20-1,many,TGCAGTGCCCAGGACAGGGTGAACTATGGCTACACCTTC,CSAQDRVNYGYTF
TRBJ2-7,-,TRBV7-2,-,TGTGCCAGCAGCTTCCTGAATTCTTACTACTTC,CASSFLNSYYF
TRBJ2-5,TRBD2,TRBV5-1,-,TGCGCCAGCAGCTTGGGGACTAGCGGGGAAGAGACCCAGTACTTC,CASSLGTSGEETQYF
TRBJ2-3,-,TRBV20-1,-,TGCAGTGCTAGACCCTACACAGATACGCAGTATTTT,CSARPYTDTQYF
TRBJ2-7,-,TRBV7-6,few,TGTGCCAGCAGCTCCCCAGGGGACCCCTACGAGCAGTACTTC,CASSSPGDPYEQYF
TRBJ1-1,-,TRBV29-1,few,TGCAGCGTTGAAGCCGTCTTGGGGCACCTGAACACTGAAGCTTTCTTT,CSVEAVLGHLNTEAFF
TRBJ1-5,-,TRBV7-6,-,TGTGCCAGCAGCTTAGGGGGGGCAGGACAGCATTTT,CASSLGGAGQHF
TRBJ2-2,-,TRBV6-2/TRBV6-3,-,TGTGCCAGCAGTTACATTCTAACCCTCGGGGAGCTGTTTTTT,CASSYILTLGELFF
TRBJ1-1,TRBD1,TRBV2,many,TGTGCCAGCACCCAGGGACAGGGTTTTACTGAAGCTTTCTTT,CASTQGQGFTEAFF
TRBJ1-2,-,TRBV4-3,-,TGCGCCAGCAGCCAAGGAAAGATCTATGGCTACACCTTC,CASSQGKIYGYTF
TRBJ2-7,TRBD1,TRBV6-6,few,TGTGCCAGCATCCCGGGACAGTCTTACGAGCAGTACTTC,CASIPGQSYEQYF
TRBJ1-4,-,TRBV5-1,-,TGCGCCAGCAGCCCGGAGGGGTTGGGCGAAAAACTGTTTTTT,CASSPEGLGEKLFF